This T cell receptor (beta chain) stems from a study of cytomegalovirus exposure and HLA in healthy donors. The CDR3 totals 16 residues. The V gene's germline CDR1 is MGHRA and CDR2 YSYEKL. The J segment lost 4 bases and the V segment lost 4 bases, leaving 9 bases of the junction unmatched. The table came from immunoSEQ multiplex PCR; TCRdb's copy has only in-frame clones and leaves some out. Counted here are 250,000 to 300,000 clones, about 86% occurring once; the ten biggest clones make up over 0.95%. The sample comprised PBMCs. The source of this sequence is a young woman in good health and CMV-seronegative. The rearrangement uses TRBV4-1 and TRBJ2-1; 8 bases agree with TRBD2. CDR3 sequence reads: CASSRRSGGGYNEQFF. The CDR3 DNA sequence: TGCGCCAGCAGCCGAAGATCGGGCGGGGGGTACAATGAGCAGTTCTTC.